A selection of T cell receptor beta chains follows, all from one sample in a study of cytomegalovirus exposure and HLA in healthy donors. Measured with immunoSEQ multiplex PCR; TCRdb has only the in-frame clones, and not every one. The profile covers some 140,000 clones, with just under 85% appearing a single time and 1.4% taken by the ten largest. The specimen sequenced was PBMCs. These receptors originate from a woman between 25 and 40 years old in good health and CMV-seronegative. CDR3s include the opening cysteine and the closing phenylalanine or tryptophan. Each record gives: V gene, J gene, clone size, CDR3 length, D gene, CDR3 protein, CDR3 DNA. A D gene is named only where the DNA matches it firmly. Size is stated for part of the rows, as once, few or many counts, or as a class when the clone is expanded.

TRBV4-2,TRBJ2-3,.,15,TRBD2,CASNQLAGLSDTQYF,TGTGCCAGCAACCAACTAGCGGGGCTTTCAGATACGCAGTATTTT
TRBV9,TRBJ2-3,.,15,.,CASSVVGTSTDTQYF,TGTGCCAGCAGCGTAGTCGGGACTAGCACAGATACGCAGTATTTT
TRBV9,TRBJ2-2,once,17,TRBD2,CASSLGIRGGSTGELFF,TGTGCCAGCAGCTTAGGGATCCGGGGGGGCAGTACCGGGGAGCTGTTTTTT
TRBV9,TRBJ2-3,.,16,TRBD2,CASSVVSGVSTDTQYF,TGTGCCAGCAGCGTAGTGAGCGGGGTTAGCACAGATACGCAGTATTTT
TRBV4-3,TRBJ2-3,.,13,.,CASSQLIADTQYF,TGCGCCAGCAGCCAACTCATTGCGGATACGCAGTATTTT
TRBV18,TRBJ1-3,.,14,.,CASSPTAEGNTIYF,TGTGCCAGCTCACCAACGGCGGAAGGAAACACCATATATTTT
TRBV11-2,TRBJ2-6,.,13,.,CASSQSGANVLTF,TGTGCCAGCAGCCAATCTGGGGCCAACGTCCTGACTTTC
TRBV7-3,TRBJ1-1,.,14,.,CASSLNTAGGEAFF,TGTGCCAGCAGCTTAAATACCGCGGGGGGTGAAGCTTTCTTT
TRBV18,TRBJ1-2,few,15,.,CASSPLGDGGYGYTF,TGTGCCAGCTCACCACTTGGTGACGGAGGCTATGGCTACACCTTC
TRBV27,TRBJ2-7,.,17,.,CASSFISGARLVGEQYF,TGTGCCAGCAGTTTTATCTCAGGGGCTAGGTTAGTCGGCGAGCAGTACTTC
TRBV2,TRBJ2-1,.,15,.,CASSEQRPPFNEQFF,TGTGCCAGCAGTGAACAGCGGCCGCCTTTCAATGAGCAGTTCTTC
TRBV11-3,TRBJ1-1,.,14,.,CASSLDRVSTEAFF,TGTGCCAGCAGCTTAGACAGGGTGTCCACTGAAGCTTTCTTT